Given below is one T cell receptor beta chain in context. The CDR3 contains 14 residues. V was trimmed by 3 bases and J by 7 bases, leaving 15 bases between them. The V gene's germline CDR1 is SEHNR and CDR2 FQNEAQ (reference sequence). These data belong to a study of shared clonotypes between healthy human individuals. In the study overall: Contributing individuals were a couple of females and a few males aged 18 to 49.

Genomic DNA belonging to each subset was distributed in equal measure over several immunoSEQ plates. Generated by immunoSEQ multiplex PCR, the TCRdb table keeps only in-frame clones and is missing some. The data hold about 520,000 clones, with more than 75% observed a single time. Material for sequencing was PBMCs. The sequence was obtained from a woman aged 40 to 50 in good health. Some clones in this sample may be carry-over from other donors' samples. The chain is built from TRBV7-9 and TRBJ1-1; D may be TRBD1 (5 bases). CDR3 nucleotide sequence: TGTGCCAGCAGCTTCACTATGGGGGGGGGTGAAGCTTTCTTT. Translation gives CASSFTMGGGEAFF.